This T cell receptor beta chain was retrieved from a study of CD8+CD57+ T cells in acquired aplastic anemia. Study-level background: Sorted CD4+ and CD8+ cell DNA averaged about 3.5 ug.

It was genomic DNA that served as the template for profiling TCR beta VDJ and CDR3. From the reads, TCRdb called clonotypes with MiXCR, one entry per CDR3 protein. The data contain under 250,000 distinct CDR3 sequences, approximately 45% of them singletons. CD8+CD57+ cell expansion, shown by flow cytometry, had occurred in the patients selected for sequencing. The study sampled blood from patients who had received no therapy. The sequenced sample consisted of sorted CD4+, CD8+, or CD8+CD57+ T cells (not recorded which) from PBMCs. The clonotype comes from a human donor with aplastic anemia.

CDR3 DNA: TGTGCTTACCTTGACCTAGCGGGAGGGCCGGGCACAGATACGCAGTATTTT. This codes for CAYLDLAGGPGTDTQYF. This chain connects TRBV7-9 to TRBJ2-3; 12 nucleotides align to TRBD2. From germline, CDR1 is SEHNR and CDR2 FQNEAQ (reference sequence). The CDR3 is made up of 17 amino acids.